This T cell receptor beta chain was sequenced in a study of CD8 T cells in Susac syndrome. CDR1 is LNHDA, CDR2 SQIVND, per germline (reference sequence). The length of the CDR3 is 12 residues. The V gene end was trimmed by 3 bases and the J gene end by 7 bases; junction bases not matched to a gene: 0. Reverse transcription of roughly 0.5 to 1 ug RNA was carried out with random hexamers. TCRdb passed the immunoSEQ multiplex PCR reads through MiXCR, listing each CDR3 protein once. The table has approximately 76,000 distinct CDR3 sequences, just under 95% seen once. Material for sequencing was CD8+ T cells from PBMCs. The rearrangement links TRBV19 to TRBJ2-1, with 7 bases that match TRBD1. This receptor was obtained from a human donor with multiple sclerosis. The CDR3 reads CASSMTGNEQFF. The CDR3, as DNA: TGTGCCAGTAGTATGACAGGGAATGAGCAGTTCTTC.